The 18 T cell receptor beta chains given below trace back to one sample, sequenced in a study of blood T cells in healthy people across ages. A J-beta primer mix and a sample-barcoded 5' primer were used in a second PCR of roughly 7 to 12 cycles. TCRdb reanalysed the 5' RACE reads using MiXCR and keeps one entry per CDR3 protein. The sample contains 600,000 or so distinct CDR3 sequences, approximately 30% of which appear only once. Sequencing was performed on blood. Receptors originate from a woman older than 75 in good health.

The sample holds a few counts of this clonotype. This sequence joins TRBV3-1 and TRBJ2-7, with D unclear. CDR1 is LGHDT and CDR2 is YNNKEL in the germline V gene (reference sequence). Between the trimmed V and J ends, which lost 0 bases and 2 bases, there was a span of 11 bases. The CDR3 loop spans 15 amino acids. DNA of the CDR3: TGTGCCAGCAGCCAAGATTGGCAAACCACCTACGAGCAGTACTTC. It encodes CASSQDWQTTYEQYF.

The genes are TRBV20-1 and TRBJ2-2; no reliable D call. V was shortened by 7 bases and J by 6 bases, with 18 bases between the two germline ends. Germline lookup yields CDR1 DFQATT and CDR2 SNEGSKA (reference sequence). CDR3 length: 14 amino acids. CDR3 DNA sequence: TGCAGTGTAACACGCGCGAAGGGATCCGGGGAGCTGTTTTTT. It yields the protein CSVTRAKGSGELFF.

This clonotype has a count of ten or more. Relative to the germline gene, one junction end is altered; a read error may explain this. V usage is TRBV7-9 and J usage is TRBJ2-1, with D perhaps matching TRBD1 (5 bases). CDR3 length equals 13 residues. Looked up from germline, CDR1 is SEHNR and CDR2 is FQNEAQ (reference sequence). As DNA, the CDR3 is TGTGCCAGCACCTTAGGGGATTACAATGAGCAGTTCTTC. It translates to CASTLGDYNEQFF.

This clonotype was seen ten or more times. One base away lies a much larger clone, so this may be a sequencing read error. This CDR3 is CASSIRDRGNEQFF. DNA of the CDR3: TGTGCCAGCAGCATCCGGGACAGGGGCAATGAGCAGTTCTTC. The chain has TRBV7-8 and TRBJ2-1, with 10 bases matching TRBD1. The CDR3 contains 14 residues. V lost 5 bases to trimming and J lost 6 bases; unmatched junction nucleotides: 4. Per the germline V gene, CDR1 is SGHVS and CDR2 is FQNEAQ.

This clonotype was seen ten or more times. This chain connects TRBV5-1 to TRBJ2-2; D not certain. Germline lookup yields CDR1 SGHRS and CDR2 YFSETQ. There are 14 residues in the CDR3. V was shortened by 1 base and J by 1 base, with 5 bases between the two germline ends. The CDR3 reads CASSLKQNTGELFF. The CDR3 DNA reads as TGCGCCAGCAGCTTGAAGCAGAACACCGGGGAGCTGTTTTTT.

This clonotype was recorded many times. The V gene is TRBV5-6, the J gene TRBJ2-3; weak D call: TRBD2 (5 bases). The CDR3 totals 15 residues. Germline CDR1 reads SGHDT; CDR2 reads YYEEEE. The V gene lost 0 bases and the J gene lost 0 bases, with 8 bases spanning the gap. The CDR3 bases are TGTGCCAGCAGCTTGGGGCGGGCGAGCACAGATACGCAGTATTTT. As protein: CASSLGRASTDTQYF.

This chain joins TRBV27 and TRBJ2-2; 9 bases are shared with TRBD2. V trimming: 0 bases; J trimming: 4 bases; junction bases outside the gene matches: 12. This CDR3 has 19 residues. Germline loops: CDR1 MNHEY, CDR2 SMNVEV (reference sequence). The CDR3 DNA follows: TGTGCCAGCAGTTTATCGATTCCTAGCGGGGCAGTTTTCACCGGGGAGCTGTTTTTT. Translated, it gives CASSLSIPSGAVFTGELFF.

J is TRBJ2-7 and V is TRBV7-2; D gene uncertain. The CDR3 contains 14 residues. Trimming stripped 1 base from V and 7 bases from J, with 14 bases between. In germline, CDR1 is SGHTA, CDR2 FQGNSA. The CDR3 nucleotides read TGTGCCAGCAGCTTAGAGATCTACCACAATGAGCAGTACTTC. Translation gives CASSLEIYHNEQYF.

Of note for this clonotype: One base away lies a much larger clone, so this may be a sequencing read error. The chain is built from TRBV11-1 and TRBJ2-4, with 9 bases aligning to TRBD1. TRBJ2-7 matches the DNA end more closely, so the J call is doubtful. The CDR3 spans 15 residues. The germline V gene encodes CDR1 SGHAT and CDR2 FQDESV (reference sequence). The CDR3, as DNA: TGTGACAGCAGCTCGGCCGGGACAGGGACCTACGAGCAGTACTTC. Protein product: CDSSSAGTGTYEQYF.

V usage is TRBV20-1 and J usage is TRBJ1-1, with a weak D call TRBD1 (5 bases). Germline lookup yields CDR1 DFQATT and CDR2 SNEGSKA (reference sequence). The CDR3 has 12 amino acids. The CDR3 sequence is CRALTVNTEAFF. CDR3 in DNA: TGCAGGGCCCTGACAGTGAACACTGAAGCTTTCTTT.

This clonotype has a count of ten or more. V gene TRBV6-6 combines with J gene TRBJ1-6, with D possibly matching TRBD1 (6 bases). In germline, CDR1 is MNHNY, CDR2 SVGAGI (reference sequence). This CDR3 region has 16 residues. V shed 2 bases and J shed 9 bases, with 17 bases lying between them. The CDR3 spells CASSYAGGRGGSPLHF. The CDR3 coding sequence is TGTGCCAGCAGTTACGCGGGAGGCAGGGGTGGTTCACCCCTCCACTTT.

This clonotype was counted many times. This chain links TRBV2 with TRBJ1-4; TRBD1 agrees at 7 bases. The V gene end was trimmed by 6 bases and the J gene end by 8 bases; junction bases not matched to a gene: 6. The germline V gene encodes CDR1 SNHLY and CDR2 FYNNEI. CDR3 length: 13 residues. The CDR3 nucleotides read TGTGCCAGCAGAGGGACAGTGGGAGAAAAACTGTTTTTT. Translated: CASRGTVGEKLFF.

V and J are TRBV4-1 and TRBJ2-7; D is perhaps TRBD1 or TRBD2 (6 bases each). This CDR3 spans 15 amino acids. The V end lost 3 bases, the J end lost 3 bases, and 15 bases lay between the germline ends. CDR1 and CDR2 from the germline V gene are MGHRA and YSYEKL. The CDR3 spells CASSHPSGGRYEQYF. CDR3 DNA: TGCGCCAGCAGCCACCCATCCGGGGGCCGCTACGAGCAGTACTTC.

V and J are TRBV20-1 and TRBJ2-5; 7 bases match TRBD2. The DNA matches TRBJ2-7 better at its end, which makes the J call doubtful. The germline V gene encodes CDR1 DFQATT and CDR2 SNEGSKA (reference sequence). This CDR3 comprises 12 residues. The CDR3 coding sequence is TGCAGTGGTCTAGCGGAAAACTACGAGCAGTACTTC. As protein: CSGLAENYEQYF.

J is TRBJ2-7 and V is TRBV12-3 or TRBV12-4; D perhaps matches TRBD2 (6 bases). V was trimmed by 1 base and J by 6 bases, leaving 16 bases between them. CDR3 length equals 15 residues. This CDR3 reads CASSLGFGSVAEQYF. CDR3 DNA sequence: TGTGCCAGCAGTTTAGGTTTCGGGAGTGTGGCCGAGCAGTACTTC.

This clonotype was seen only a few times. A much more abundant neighbour one base away suggests this may be a read error. This chain joins TRBV15 and TRBJ2-5; 10 bases line up with TRBD2. The assigned J gene may be wrong: the sequence end matches TRBJ2-1 better. The CDR3 has 17 residues. Germline V gene sequence: CDR1 LNHNV, CDR2 YYDKDF (reference sequence). The CDR3 is CATSRVRVAGGEETQFF. The CDR3 coding sequence is TGTGCCACCAGCAGAGTTCGGGTAGCGGGGGGAGAAGAGACCCAGTTCTTC.

The rearrangement joins TRBV7-2 to TRBJ1-1; D not resolved. There are 14 residues in the CDR3. Trimming removed 5 bases from V and 6 bases from J, with 16 bases in between. Looked up from germline, CDR1 is SGHTA and CDR2 is FQGNSA. The CDR3 spells CASSLIASNAEAFF. For the CDR3, the DNA is TGTGCCAGCAGCCTCATTGCGAGTAATGCTGAAGCTTTCTTT. Full variable domain (missing parts from reference TRBV7-2 and TRBJ1-1): GAGVSQSPSNKVTEKGKDVELRCDPISGHTALYWYRQSLGQGLEFLIYFQGNSAPDKSGLPSDRFSAERTGGSVSTLTIQRTQQEDSAVYLCASSLIASNAEAFFGQGTRLTVV.

This clonotype was seen many times. The V and J genes are TRBV4-1 and TRBJ2-7; TRBD2 matches at 7 bases. Trimming at V came to 4 bases and at J to 3 bases, leaving 12 bases not matched to a gene. CDR3 length: 16 amino acids. Germline loops: CDR1 MGHRA, CDR2 YSYEKL. CDR3 nucleotides: TGCGCCAGCAGCCTGGAACCCGGGACTATACTCTACGAGCAGTACTTC. Amino acids: CASSLEPGTILYEQYF.